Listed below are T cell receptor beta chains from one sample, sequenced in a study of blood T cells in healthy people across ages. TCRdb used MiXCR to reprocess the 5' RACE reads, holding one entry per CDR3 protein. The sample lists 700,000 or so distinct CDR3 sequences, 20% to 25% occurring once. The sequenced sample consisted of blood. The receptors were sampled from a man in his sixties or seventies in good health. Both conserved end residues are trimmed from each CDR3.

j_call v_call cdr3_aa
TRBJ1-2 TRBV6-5 ASSSDRSYYGYT
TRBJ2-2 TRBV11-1 ASTPRRLNTGELF
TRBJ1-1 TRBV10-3 AISISNTEAF
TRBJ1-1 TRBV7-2 ASTLARDTEAF
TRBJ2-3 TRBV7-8 ASVLGISTDTQY
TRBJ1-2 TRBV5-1 ASSFPADNYGYT
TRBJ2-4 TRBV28 ASRDFTLAKNIQY
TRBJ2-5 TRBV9 ASSTRLAGGIQETQY
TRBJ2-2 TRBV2 ASSRTHQTGELF
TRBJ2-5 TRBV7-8 ASSLSLREQY
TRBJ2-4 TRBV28 ASSTGQIIAKNIQY
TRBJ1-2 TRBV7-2 ASSPDPGQTKVYGYT
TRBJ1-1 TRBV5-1 ASSQTFMNTEAF
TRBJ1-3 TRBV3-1 ASSEGTDSGNTIY
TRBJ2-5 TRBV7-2 ASSLVGLAETQY
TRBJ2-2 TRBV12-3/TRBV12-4 ASRVAGSGELF
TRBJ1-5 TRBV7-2 ASSSFSNQPQH
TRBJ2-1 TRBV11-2 ASSLGGGAHEQF
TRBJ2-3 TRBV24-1 ATTRGHPPSTDTQY
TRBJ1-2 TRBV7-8 ASSLIPKPTHGYT
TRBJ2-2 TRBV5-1 ASSLEGSSNTGELF
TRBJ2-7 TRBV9 ASSVGLAGGYEQC
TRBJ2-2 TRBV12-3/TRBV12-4 ASSQGNTGELF
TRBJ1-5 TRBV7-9 ASSNDDRVNQPQH
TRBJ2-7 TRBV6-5 ASSAEGRYLTYEQY
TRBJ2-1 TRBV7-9 ASSGTRLAHNEQF
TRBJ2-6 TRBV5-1 ASSARQFSGANVLT